This T cell receptor beta chain was found in a study of blood T cell repertoires in COVID-19 (dated by TCRdb to 2020 to 2022). Broadly, across the study: Samples from collaborators originated in the United States, Italy and Spain and spanned both the acute and convalescent phases of COVID-19. The prospective study material was composed of cDNA or gDNA derived from T cells, B-cell-depleted T cells, or PBMCs. Deeply sampled blood TCRbeta repertoires from subjects exposed to, actively infected with, or recovered from COVID-19 were included in the dataset. The repertoires were released in a freely available public database meant as a resource for research on the immune response to SARS-CoV-2. The sample metadata nearly always contained a de-identified subject ID, COVID-19 status, age in years and sex. Where HLA class I and class II types were available, the types were taken from metadata supplied by the sample provider, not from assay-based typing. Samples were obtained from the ongoing ImmuneRACE study (first 160 participants) and from 1,254 subjects provided by 6 global collaborators.

The full study reports these points: How much clinical and demographic metadata was included differed by source and by participant, and the metadata was provided uncurated.

The CDR3 runs 15 amino acids, cysteine and phenylalanine included. The DNA shown is the 45-base CDR3, in frame from base 1. Trimming takes 3 bases from V and 1 base from J, and the germline ends sit 12 bases apart. According to the germline V gene, CDR1 reads MGHDK and CDR2 reads SYGVNS. Each collaborating institution followed its own protocols to collect whole blood in K2EDTA tubes. For TCRbeta analysis, collaborators shipped samples in one of three forms: frozen whole blood, isolated PBMCs, or DNA extracted from either of those sample types. The immunoSEQ Assay, a bias-controlled multiplex PCR, was used to amplify TCRbeta CDR3 regions from genomic DNA. The authors processed their data as follows. Nucleated cell counts per sample were estimated from amplification of reference gene primers within the assay. Sequence reads were collapsed and filtered to measure the absolute abundance of every unique TCRbeta CDR3 rearrangement. For each sample, productive Simpson clonality was calculated as the square root of Simpson's diversity index across productive rearrangements. TCRdb's version of the immuneACCESS table is confined to in-frame rearrangements and falls short of the full clone set. An unresolved V gene accounts for under half of the shortfall where checked; the remainder is of unknown origin. V and J calls and clone size follow that table, whereas D and trimming were derived from the DNA. A total of tens of thousands of clones appear in this sample, around 93% of them only once. The top ten clones comprise around 3.1% of the sample.

This clone was recorded only once. What this receptor recognizes is not known. The input lacks base qualities; no much larger clone sits a single base away. The chain is encoded by TRBV25-1 joined to TRBJ1-1; TRBD1 is a weak D gene call, 6 bases matching. Sequenced input: peripheral blood. The clonotype was recovered from a man over 45 with acute or convalescent COVID-19. The bases read TGTGCCAGCAGTGATTTAGGACAGAAGAACACTGAAGCTTTCTTT. Protein translation: CASSDLGQKNTEAFF.